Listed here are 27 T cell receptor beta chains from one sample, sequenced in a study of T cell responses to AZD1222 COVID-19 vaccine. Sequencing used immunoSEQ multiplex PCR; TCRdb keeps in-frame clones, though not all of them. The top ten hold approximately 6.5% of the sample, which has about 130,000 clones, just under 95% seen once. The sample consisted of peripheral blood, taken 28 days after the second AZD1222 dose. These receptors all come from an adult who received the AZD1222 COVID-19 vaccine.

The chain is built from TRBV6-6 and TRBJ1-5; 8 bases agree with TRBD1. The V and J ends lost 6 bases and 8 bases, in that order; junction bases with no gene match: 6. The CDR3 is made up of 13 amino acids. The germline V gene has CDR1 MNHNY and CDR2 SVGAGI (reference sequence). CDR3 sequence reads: CASRPRTGKPQHF. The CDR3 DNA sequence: TGTGCCAGCAGACCCCGGACAGGGAAGCCCCAGCATTTT.

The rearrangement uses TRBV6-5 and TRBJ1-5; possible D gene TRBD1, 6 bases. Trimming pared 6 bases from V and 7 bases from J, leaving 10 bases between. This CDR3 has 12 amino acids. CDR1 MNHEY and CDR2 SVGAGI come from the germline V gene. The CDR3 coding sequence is TGTGCCAGCAGCCCCAGGGGCCAGCCCCAGCATTTT. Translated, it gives CASSPRGQPQHF.

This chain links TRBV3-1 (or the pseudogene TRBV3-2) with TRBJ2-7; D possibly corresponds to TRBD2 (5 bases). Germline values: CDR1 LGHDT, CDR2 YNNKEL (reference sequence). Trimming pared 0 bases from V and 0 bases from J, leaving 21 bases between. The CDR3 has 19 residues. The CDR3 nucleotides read TGTGCCAGCAGCCAAGATCTCTGGGATTTGAGGAGGTCCTCCTACGAGCAGTACTTC. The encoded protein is CASSQDLWDLRRSSYEQYF.

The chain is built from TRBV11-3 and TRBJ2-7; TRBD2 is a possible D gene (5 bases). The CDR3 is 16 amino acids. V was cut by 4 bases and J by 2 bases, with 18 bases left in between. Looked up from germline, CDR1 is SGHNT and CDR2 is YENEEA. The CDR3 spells CASSSRSGVGAYEQYF. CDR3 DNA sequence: TGTGCCAGCAGCTCCCGGTCCGGGGTTGGGGCCTACGAGCAGTACTTC.

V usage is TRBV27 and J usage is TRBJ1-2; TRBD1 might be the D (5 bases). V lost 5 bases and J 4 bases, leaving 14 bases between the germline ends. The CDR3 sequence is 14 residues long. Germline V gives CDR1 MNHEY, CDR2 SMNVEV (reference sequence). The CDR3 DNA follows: TGTGCCAGCAGTATTACAGGAATCAGCTATGGCTACACCTTC. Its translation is CASSITGISYGYTF.

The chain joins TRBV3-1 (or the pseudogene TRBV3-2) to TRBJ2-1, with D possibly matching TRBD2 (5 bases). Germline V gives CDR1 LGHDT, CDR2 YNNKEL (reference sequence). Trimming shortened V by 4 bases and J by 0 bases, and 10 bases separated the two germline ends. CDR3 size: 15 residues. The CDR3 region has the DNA TGTGCCAGCAGCCGGGGAGACCTCTCCTACAATGAGCAGTTCTTC. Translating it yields CASSRGDLSYNEQFF.

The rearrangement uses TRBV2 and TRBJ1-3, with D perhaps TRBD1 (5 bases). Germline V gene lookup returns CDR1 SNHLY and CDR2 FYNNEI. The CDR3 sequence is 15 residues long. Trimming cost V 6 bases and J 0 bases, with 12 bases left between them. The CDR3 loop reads CASSVDRVSGNTIYF. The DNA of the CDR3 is TGTGCCAGCAGCGTAGACAGAGTCTCTGGAAACACCATATATTTT.

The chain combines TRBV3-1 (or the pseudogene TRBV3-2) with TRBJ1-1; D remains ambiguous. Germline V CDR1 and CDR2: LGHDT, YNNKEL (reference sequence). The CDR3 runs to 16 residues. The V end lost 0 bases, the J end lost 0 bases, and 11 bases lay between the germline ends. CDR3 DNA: TGTGCCAGCAGCCAAGAAAGGTACAGCCTGAACACTGAAGCTTTCTTT. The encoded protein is CASSQERYSLNTEAFF.

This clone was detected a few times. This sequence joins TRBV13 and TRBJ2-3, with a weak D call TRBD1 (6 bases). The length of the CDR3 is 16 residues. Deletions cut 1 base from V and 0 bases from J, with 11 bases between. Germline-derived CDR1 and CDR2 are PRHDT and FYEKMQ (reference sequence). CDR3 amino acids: CASSLVDSGSTDTQYF. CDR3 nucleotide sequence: TGTGCCAGCAGCTTAGTGGACAGTGGGAGCACAGATACGCAGTATTTT.

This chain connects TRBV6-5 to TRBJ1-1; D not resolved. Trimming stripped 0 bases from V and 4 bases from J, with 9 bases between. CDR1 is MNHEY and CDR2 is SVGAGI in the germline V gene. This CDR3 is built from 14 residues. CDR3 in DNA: TGTGCCAGCAGTTACTCAAGACCCCCCACTGAAGCTTTCTTT. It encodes CASSYSRPPTEAFF.

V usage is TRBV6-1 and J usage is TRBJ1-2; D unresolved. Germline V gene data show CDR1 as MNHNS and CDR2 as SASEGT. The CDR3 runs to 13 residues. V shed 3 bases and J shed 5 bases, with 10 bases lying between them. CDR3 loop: CASSEYGPYGYTF. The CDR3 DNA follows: TGTGCCAGCAGTGAGTACGGGCCTTATGGCTACACCTTC.

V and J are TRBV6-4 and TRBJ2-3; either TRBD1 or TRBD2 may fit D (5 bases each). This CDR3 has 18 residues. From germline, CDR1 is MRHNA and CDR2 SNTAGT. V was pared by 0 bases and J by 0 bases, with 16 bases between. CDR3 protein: CASSDSRGAGPSTDTQYF. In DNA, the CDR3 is TGTGCCAGCAGTGACTCGAGGGGCGCAGGGCCTAGCACAGATACGCAGTATTTT.

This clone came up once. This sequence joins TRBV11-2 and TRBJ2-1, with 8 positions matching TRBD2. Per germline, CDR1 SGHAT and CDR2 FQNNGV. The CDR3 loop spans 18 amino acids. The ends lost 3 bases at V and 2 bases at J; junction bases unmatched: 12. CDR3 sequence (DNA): TGTGCCAGCAGCTTTCGGGAGTCGCCGGGGGGGCCCTACAATGAGCAGTTCTTC. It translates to CASSFRESPGGPYNEQFF.

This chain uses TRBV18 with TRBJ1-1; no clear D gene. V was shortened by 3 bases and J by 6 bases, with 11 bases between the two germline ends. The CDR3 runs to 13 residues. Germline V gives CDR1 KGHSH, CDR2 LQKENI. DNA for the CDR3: TGTGCCAGCTCACCGGGCCAGAGGGCTGAAGCTTTCTTT. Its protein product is CASSPGQRAEAFF.

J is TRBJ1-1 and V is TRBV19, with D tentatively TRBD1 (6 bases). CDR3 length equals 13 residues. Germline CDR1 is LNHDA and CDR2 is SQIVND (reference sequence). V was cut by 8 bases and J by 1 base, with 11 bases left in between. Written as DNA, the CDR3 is TGTGCCAGTCGACTACAGGGGAACACTGAAGCTTTCTTT. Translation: CASRLQGNTEAFF. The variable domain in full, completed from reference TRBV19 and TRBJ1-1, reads DGGITQSPKYLFRKEGQNVTLSCEQNLNHDAMYWYRQDPGQGLRLIYYSQIVNDFQKGDIAEGYSVSREKKESFPLTVTSAQKNPTAFYLCASRLQGNTEAFFGQGTRLTVV.

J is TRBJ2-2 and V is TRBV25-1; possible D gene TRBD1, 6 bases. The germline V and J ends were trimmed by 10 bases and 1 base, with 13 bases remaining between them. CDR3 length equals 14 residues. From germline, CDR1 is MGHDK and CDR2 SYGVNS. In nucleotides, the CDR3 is TGTGCCACCCCGAAGGGGGAGAACACCGGGGAGCTGTTTTTT. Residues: CATPKGENTGELFF.

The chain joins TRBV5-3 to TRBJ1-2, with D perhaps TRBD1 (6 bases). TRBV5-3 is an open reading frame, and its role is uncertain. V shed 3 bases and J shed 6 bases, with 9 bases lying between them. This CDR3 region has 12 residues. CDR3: CARSSTGNGYTF. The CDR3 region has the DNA TGTGCCAGAAGCTCGACAGGAAATGGCTACACCTTC.

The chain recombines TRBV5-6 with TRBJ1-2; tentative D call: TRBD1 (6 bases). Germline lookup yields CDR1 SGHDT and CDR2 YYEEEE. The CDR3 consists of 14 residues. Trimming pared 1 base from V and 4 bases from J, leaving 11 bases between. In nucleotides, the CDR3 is TGTGCCAGCAGCTTGCCGCAGGGGAGCTATGGCTACACCTTC. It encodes CASSLPQGSYGYTF. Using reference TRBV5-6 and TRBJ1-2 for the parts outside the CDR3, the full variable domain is DAGVTQSPTHLIKTRGQQVTLRCSPKSGHDTVSWYQQALGQGPQFIFQYYEEEERQRGNFPDRFSGHQFPNYSSELNVNALLLGDSALYLCASSLPQGSYGYTFGSGTRLTVV.

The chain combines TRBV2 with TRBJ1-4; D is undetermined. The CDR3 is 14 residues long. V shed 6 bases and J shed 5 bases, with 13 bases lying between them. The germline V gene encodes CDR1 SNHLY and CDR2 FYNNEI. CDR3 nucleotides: TGTGCCAGCAGCCAAGGACGAGTAAATGAAAAACTGTTTTTT. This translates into CASSQGRVNEKLFF.

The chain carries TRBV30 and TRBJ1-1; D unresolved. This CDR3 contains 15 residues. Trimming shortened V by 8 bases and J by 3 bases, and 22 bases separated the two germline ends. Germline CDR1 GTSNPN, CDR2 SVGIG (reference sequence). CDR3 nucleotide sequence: TGTGCCGGTCTCGCTTTCAAGGGATTCGACACTGAAGCTTTCTTT. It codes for CAGLAFKGFDTEAFF.

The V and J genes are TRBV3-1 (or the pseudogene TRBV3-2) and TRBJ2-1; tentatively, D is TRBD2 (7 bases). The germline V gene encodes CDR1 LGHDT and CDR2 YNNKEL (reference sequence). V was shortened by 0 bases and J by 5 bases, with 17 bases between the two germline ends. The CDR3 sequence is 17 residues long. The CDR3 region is CASSQDVRGALHNEQFF. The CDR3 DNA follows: TGTGCCAGCAGCCAAGATGTCCGGGGGGCCCTGCACAATGAGCAGTTCTTC.

DNA for the CDR3: TGTGCCAGCAGCCCGGGACAGAGGAATCAGCCCCAGCATTTT. Its protein is CASSPGQRNQPQHF. This rearrangement joins TRBV7-2 to TRBJ1-5; 7 bases match TRBD1. The CDR3 extends over 14 amino acids. Germline V CDR1 and CDR2: SGHTA, FQGNSA. Losses at the gene ends were 5 bases for V and 4 bases for J; bases not matched to a gene: 5.

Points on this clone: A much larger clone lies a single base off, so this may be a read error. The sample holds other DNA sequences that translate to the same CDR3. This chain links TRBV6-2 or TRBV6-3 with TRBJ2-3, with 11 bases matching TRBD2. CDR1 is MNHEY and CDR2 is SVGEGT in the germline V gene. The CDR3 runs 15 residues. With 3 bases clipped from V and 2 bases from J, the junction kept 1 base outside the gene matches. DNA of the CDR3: TGTGCCAGCAGTTATAGCGGGGGGGCCACAGATACGCAGTATTTT. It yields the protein CASSYSGGATDTQYF.

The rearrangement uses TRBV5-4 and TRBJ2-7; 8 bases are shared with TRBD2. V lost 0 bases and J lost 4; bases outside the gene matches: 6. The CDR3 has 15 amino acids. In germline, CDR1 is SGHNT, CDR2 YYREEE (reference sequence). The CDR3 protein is CASSLASGGGYEQYF. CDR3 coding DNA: TGTGCCAGCAGCTTGGCCAGCGGGGGTGGTTACGAGCAGTACTTC.

For the CDR3, the DNA is TGTGCCATCGGGGTTTCCGGGGCCCGGGAAAAACTGTTTTTT. This sequence encodes CAIGVSGAREKLFF. The gene calls are TRBV10-3 and TRBJ1-4, with D possibly TRBD1 on 5 matching bases. The CDR3 runs 14 residues. Trimming removed 8 bases at V and 8 bases at J, with 18 bases between. CDR1 ENHRY and CDR2 SYGVKD come from the germline V gene.

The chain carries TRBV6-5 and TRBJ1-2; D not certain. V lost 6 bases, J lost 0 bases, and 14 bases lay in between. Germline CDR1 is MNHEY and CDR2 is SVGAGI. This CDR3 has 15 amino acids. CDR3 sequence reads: CASRLSRAANYGYTF. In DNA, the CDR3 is TGTGCCAGCAGGCTGTCTAGGGCCGCTAACTATGGCTACACCTTC.

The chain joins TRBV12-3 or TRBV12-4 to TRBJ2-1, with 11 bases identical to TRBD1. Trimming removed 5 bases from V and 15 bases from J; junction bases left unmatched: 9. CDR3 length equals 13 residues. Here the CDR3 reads CASSPGTGGDRFF. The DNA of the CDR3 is TGTGCCAGCAGTCCCGGGACAGGGGGGGATCGGTTCTTC.